This T cell receptor (beta chain) was documented in a study of T cell repertoires in cytomegalovirus infection. Overall study context: A matching HLA type, together with CMV infection, was signaled by public TCR beta signatures.

The germline CDR1 and CDR2 sequences are SNHLY and FYNNEI. The CDR3 runs to 13 residues. Trimming stripped 6 bases from V and 4 bases from J, with 12 bases between. Study-level results: The ex vivo response was dominated by HLA-C-restricted CMV-specific TCR beta clonotypes. Summed public TCR beta family frequency identified CMV carriers bearing the relevant HLA.

Ten or more counts support this clonotype. Its antigen is undetermined. TCRdb analysed the reads with MiXCR anew, one entry per CDR3 protein. The table includes approximately 550,000 distinct CDR3 sequences, approximately 15% detected once. Material: CD8+ T cells from PBMCs. This TCR was recovered from a human donor in good health (CMV status not recorded). Some clones in this sample may be carry-over from other donors' samples. V gene TRBV2 combines with J gene TRBJ1-1; TRBD1 might be the D (5 bases). CDR3 loop: CASRQTVGTEAFF. The CDR3, as DNA: TGTGCCAGCAGGCAGACAGTAGGCACTGAAGCTTTCTTT.